The rows below give T cell receptor beta chains drawn from one sample of a study of CD8 T cells in Susac syndrome. TCRdb analysed the immunoSEQ multiplex PCR reads with MiXCR anew, one entry per CDR3 protein. This sample has around 190,000 distinct CDR3 sequences, with roughly 95% found just once. The sample comprised CD4+ T cells from PBMCs. The origin of the receptors is a human donor in good health. CDR3s include the opening cysteine and the closing phenylalanine or tryptophan. Each record gives: D gene, clone size, J gene, V gene, CDR3 DNA, CDR3 protein. The D gene is left open where the match is weak. Clone sizes are given selectively: once, few, many, or a class where the clone is expanded.

>NA|NA|TRBJ2-3|TRBV7-2
TGTGCCAGCAGCGATTACCCGGTAACAGATACGCAGTATTTT
CASSDYPVTDTQYF
>NA|NA|TRBJ2-7|TRBV4-3
TGCGCCAGCAGCCGGGCTTATCCTTCCTACGAGCAGTACTTC
CASSRAYPSYEQYF
>TRBD2|NA|TRBJ2-1|TRBV5-1
TGCGCCAGCAGCCCGGGACTAGCGGGCCATGAGCAGTTCTTC
CASSPGLAGHEQFF
>TRBD1|once|TRBJ2-5|TRBV12-3/TRBV12-4
TGTGCCAGCAGTTTACCGGGACAGGGGGTAGAGACCCAGTACTTC
CASSLPGQGVETQYF
>NA|NA|TRBJ1-1|TRBV30
TGTGCCTGGAGCACGACAGGTGAAGCTTTCTTT
CAWSTTGEAFF
>TRBD1|once|TRBJ2-7|TRBV6-5
TGTGCCAGCAGTCTCCGTTGGACAGGGGATTTGCAGTACTTC
CASSLRWTGDLQYF
>TRBD1|NA|TRBJ2-3|TRBV20-1
TGCAGTGCTCCCTCGGAGAAGGGGGCCACAGATACGCAGTATTTT
CSAPSEKGATDTQYF
>TRBD2|NA|TRBJ2-1|TRBV27
TGTGCCAGCAGTCCGATTAGCGGGAGCTCCTACAATGAGCAGTTCTTC
CASSPISGSSYNEQFF
>NA|NA|TRBJ2-2|TRBV20-1
TGCAGTGCTAGATCAGAGGCGCGCGGCGGGGAGCTGTTTTTT
CSARSEARGGELFF
>NA|NA|TRBJ2-5|TRBV27
TGTGCCAGCAGTCCCCTCCGGGGCCCACAAGAGACCCAGTACTTC
CASSPLRGPQETQYF
>NA|once|TRBJ2-7|TRBV19
TGTGCCAGTAGGAGGGGACCCTCAGCCGGCTACGAGCAGTACTTC
CASRRGPSAGYEQYF
>NA|NA|TRBJ1-2|TRBV25-1
TGTGCCAGCAGTGAATATACTGGGAGCTATGGCTACACCTTC
CASSEYTGSYGYTF
>TRBD1|NA|TRBJ2-1|TRBV5-1
TGCGCCAGCAGCTTGGAGGGACAGGGCCTCTACAATGAGCAGTTCTTC
CASSLEGQGLYNEQFF
>TRBD1|NA|TRBJ2-1|TRBV7-2
TGTGCCAGCAAACCCGGGACAGTCTACAATGAGCAGTTCTTC
CASKPGTVYNEQFF
>TRBD1|NA|TRBJ1-2|TRBV28
TGTGCCAGCAGTGAGGGGGACAGCTATGGCTTCACCTTC
CASSEGDSYGFTF
>NA|NA|TRBJ2-3|TRBV20-1
TGCAGTGCTATCTCCCACCGGAGGGCAGATACGCAGTATTTT
CSAISHRRADTQYF
>TRBD1|NA|TRBJ1-5|TRBV3-1
TGTGCCAGCAGTACTTTTACAGGGGGGAATCAGCCCCAGCATTTT
CASSTFTGGNQPQHF
>NA|once|TRBJ2-7|TRBV30
TGTGCCTGGAGCATCGGACAGACTCAGTACTTC
CAWSIGQTQYF
>NA|NA|TRBJ2-1|TRBV5-4
TGTGCCAGCAGCTTGGAGGAGACTGGCTACAAGACCTTC
CASSLEETGYKTF
>NA|NA|TRBJ1-1|TRBV6-2/TRBV6-3
TGTGCCAGCAGTTACCTGACCAGGACTAACACTGAAGCTTTCTTT
CASSYLTRTNTEAFF
>TRBD2|NA|TRBJ2-3|TRBV29-1
TGCAGCGTTGGGGGAATGAGACTAGCGGGAGGTGGGGCCACAGATACGCAGTATTTT
CSVGGMRLAGGGATDTQYF
>NA|NA|TRBJ2-5|TRBV29-1
TGCAGCGTTGCAAGTGGCGGTCAAGAGACCCAGTACTTC
CSVASGGQETQYF
>NA|NA|TRBJ1-2|TRBV20-1
TGCAGTGCCGTAAGCTATGGCTACACCTTC
CSAVSYGYTF
>TRBD2|NA|TRBJ2-1|TRBV3-1
TGTGCCAGCAACCCTACGGGGACTAGCGGGAGGGACAATGAGCAGTTCTTC
CASNPTGTSGRDNEQFF
>NA|NA|TRBJ2-2|TRBV12-3/TRBV12-4
TGTGCCAGCAGTTTAAAGCTTGACACCGGGGAGCTGTTTTTT
CASSLKLDTGELFF
>NA|NA|TRBJ1-5|TRBV28
TGTGCCAGCAGCCCGACAGTAATTCGGAACCAGCCCCAGCATTTT
CASSPTVIRNQPQHF
>TRBD2|NA|TRBJ2-1|TRBV5-1
TGCGCCAGCAGCCCACTGACTAGCGGGAAATACAATGAGCAGTTCTTC
CASSPLTSGKYNEQFF
>NA|few|TRBJ2-7|TRBV11-2
TGTGCCAGCAGCGCCCAGGGAGTCGGAGTATACGAGCAGTACTTC
CASSAQGVGVYEQYF
>NA|NA|TRBJ1-2|TRBV29-1
TGCGCTTGCCGTTCGGGTGGCGGCTACACCTTC
CACRSGGGYTF
>TRBD1|NA|TRBJ2-5|TRBV29-1
TGCAGCGGCCGGGACAGTAAAGAGACCCAGTACTTC
CSGRDSKETQYF
>TRBD1|NA|TRBJ1-2|TRBV4-3
TGCGCCAGCAGCCAATTTCGTGACAGGGGGAACTATGGCTACACCTTC
CASSQFRDRGNYGYTF
>NA|NA|TRBJ1-5|TRBV5-1
TGCGCCAGCAGCGAACAGGGCAGGGATCAGCCCCAGCATTTT
CASSEQGRDQPQHF
>NA|NA|TRBJ1-3|TRBV7-9
TGTGCCAGCAGCCCCTATGGAAACACCATATATTTT
CASSPYGNTIYF
>TRBD1|NA|TRBJ2-7|TRBV19
TGTGCCAGTAGAGGACAGGGGGTGTACGAGCAGTACTTC
CASRGQGVYEQYF
>NA|once|TRBJ2-1|TRBV9
TGTGCCAGCAGCGTAGATCCTGTGGCCAATGAGCAGTTCTTC
CASSVDPVANEQFF
>NA|NA|TRBJ1-2|TRBV18
TGTGCCAGCTCACGCACCGGAGGGACATCTTCGGAGTATGGCTACACCTTC
CASSRTGGTSSEYGYTF
>NA|NA|TRBJ2-7|TRBV20-1
TGCAGTGCTAGATCCTCCCTCTGGGGTGGGGGGGAGCAGTACTTC
CSARSSLWGGGEQYF
>NA|NA|TRBJ2-2|TRBV3-1
TGTGCCAGCAGCCAAGAGGTGAACACCGGGGAGCTGTTTTTT
CASSQEVNTGELFF
>TRBD2|few|TRBJ2-3|TRBV20-1
TGCAGTGCTCGGGGGGAGGGAACAGATACGCAGTATTTT
CSARGEGTDTQYF
>NA|NA|TRBJ2-5|TRBV12-3/TRBV12-4
TGTGCCAGCAGTTTAGAGCAGGGGGAGACCCAGTACTTC
CASSLEQGETQYF
>NA|once|TRBJ1-3|TRBV11-2
TGTGCCAGCAGCTTGAGGGCGCCAGGTCCCAACTCTGGAAACACCATATATTTT
CASSLRAPGPNSGNTIYF
>TRBD2|once|TRBJ2-1|TRBV7-9
TGTGCCAGCAGCTTCCCCGGACTAGCGGGATACAATGAGCAGTTCTTC
CASSFPGLAGYNEQFF
>NA|NA|TRBJ1-1|TRBV3-1
TGTGCCAGCAGCCAAGATCTCGGGGGAAGCACTGAAGCTTTCTTT
CASSQDLGGSTEAFF
>TRBD2|NA|TRBJ2-1|TRBV5-4
TGTGCCAGCAGCTTATCCGGGACTAGCGGGATAAATGAGCAGTTCTTC
CASSLSGTSGINEQFF
>NA|NA|TRBJ2-1|TRBV29-1
TGCAGCGTTTCGGAGAATGAGCAGTTCTTC
CSVSENEQFF
>NA|NA|TRBJ1-5|TRBV20-1
TGCAGTGCTAGAGATGCCAGGGAGGGGGGTAATCAGCCCCAGCATTTT
CSARDAREGGNQPQHF
>NA|NA|TRBJ2-2|TRBV29-1
TGCAGCGTTGAACGCTATACCGGGGAGCTGTTTTTT
CSVERYTGELFF
>NA|NA|TRBJ1-4|TRBV29-1
TGCAGCGTTGAAGAATCGGCCGAAAAACTGTTTTTT
CSVEESAEKLFF
>NA|NA|TRBJ1-2|TRBV20-1
TGCAGTACCCAGGCGTATTACGGCTACACCTTC
CSTQAYYGYTF
>TRBD2|NA|TRBJ2-7|TRBV5-1
TGCGCCAGCAGCCCGGGGGTCCTAGCGGGAGCGGGGGAGCAGTACTTC
CASSPGVLAGAGEQYF
>TRBD1|once|TRBJ2-2|TRBV6-2/TRBV6-3
TGTGCCAGCAGCCGTCGACAGGGCGCCGGGGAGCTGTTTTTT
CASSRRQGAGELFF
>NA|NA|TRBJ2-1|TRBV5-7
TGTGCCAGCAGCTTGCTGATAGCGGCAAGCAATGAGCAGTTCTTC
CASSLLIAASNEQFF
>TRBD1|NA|TRBJ2-7|TRBV20-1
TGCAGTGAGACAGGGGGACCCCCCTACGAGCAGTACTTC
CSETGGPPYEQYF
>TRBD2|NA|TRBJ2-2|TRBV7-9
TGTGCCAGCAGCTTGATGACTAGCGGGAGCACCGGGGAGCTGTTTTTT
CASSLMTSGSTGELFF
>NA|NA|TRBJ1-2|TRBV5-6
TGTGCCAGCAGCTTGGCCCCGACGTTTAGCTATGGCTACACCTTC
CASSLAPTFSYGYTF